This is a list of T cell receptor beta chains from one sample in a study of chemoradiotherapy in HPV16-positive cancers. Assay: immunoSEQ multiplex PCR; the TCRdb copy retains only in-frame clones and omits some. This sample has 5,000 to 6,000 clones, with 70% to 85% found just once. The sample was tumor tissue, taken from a patient who underwent chemoradiotherapy. These receptors came from a human donor with HPV-associated anogenital cancer. The conserved cysteine and the conserved F or W are not part of the CDR3 here. The order of the fields is V gene, D gene, CDR3 protein. The D gene is left open where the match is weak.

v_call: TRBV29-1; d_call: NA; cdr3_aa: SVEAFTEGNTIY
v_call: TRBV2; d_call: NA; cdr3_aa: ATGRIGDEKLF
v_call: TRBV4-1; d_call: NA; cdr3_aa: ASSQDTGRLNSPLH
v_call: TRBV7-6; d_call: TRBD2; cdr3_aa: ASSFFAGGSEQF
v_call: TRBV2; d_call: NA; cdr3_aa: ASSREGNQPQH
v_call: TRBV28; d_call: NA; cdr3_aa: ASSPYSGHVAEAF
v_call: TRBV18; d_call: NA; cdr3_aa: ASSPQGRRETQY
v_call: TRBV12-2; d_call: NA; cdr3_aa: ASRLVCGQGADQPQH
v_call: TRBV28; d_call: TRBD1; cdr3_aa: ASSARDRGTTEAF
v_call: TRBV19; d_call: NA; cdr3_aa: ASTPNGDSNQPQH
v_call: TRBV10-3; d_call: NA; cdr3_aa: AISSGNTGELF
v_call: TRBV2; d_call: NA; cdr3_aa: ASKRDSNQPQH
v_call: TRBV10-2; d_call: TRBD2; cdr3_aa: ASSESGRAGELF
v_call: TRBV11-2; d_call: TRBD2; cdr3_aa: ASSLTSAEFYNEQF
v_call: TRBV7-2; d_call: NA; cdr3_aa: ASSFGVLTGELF
v_call: TRBV9; d_call: TRBD1; cdr3_aa: ASSGSRDRGPGYT
v_call: TRBV7-3; d_call: TRBD2; cdr3_aa: ASSLGASGSREQF
v_call: TRBV6-4; d_call: NA; cdr3_aa: ASSDGDTDTQY
v_call: TRBV7-9; d_call: TRBD2; cdr3_aa: ASSLPTSGRWRDTQY
v_call: TRBV19; d_call: TRBD1; cdr3_aa: ASSRDSRNSPLH
v_call: TRBV5-6; d_call: NA; cdr3_aa: ASSLGPQGGYT
v_call: TRBV7-6; d_call: TRBD2; cdr3_aa: ASSPTALAGAYNEQF
v_call: TRBV5-1; d_call: NA; cdr3_aa: ASRIRDTSNYGYT
v_call: TRBV5-5; d_call: NA; cdr3_aa: ASSLGLLLPLH
v_call: TRBV5-6; d_call: NA; cdr3_aa: ASSTGAYEQY
v_call: TRBV11-1; d_call: TRBD1; cdr3_aa: ASSYRGLSNEKLF
v_call: TRBV2; d_call: TRBD2; cdr3_aa: ASKTGGLARDTQY
v_call: TRBV7-9; d_call: TRBD1; cdr3_aa: ASSLGQGLETQY
v_call: TRBV6-4; d_call: TRBD2; cdr3_aa: ASSDGAGGTDTQY
v_call: TRBV29-1; d_call: TRBD2; cdr3_aa: SGTSGHTGELF
v_call: TRBV6-1; d_call: NA; cdr3_aa: ASSEALEGSTGELF
v_call: TRBV11-2; d_call: TRBD2; cdr3_aa: ASSSVAGRPPNEQF
v_call: TRBV5-5; d_call: TRBD1; cdr3_aa: ASSLRTGIHEQY
v_call: TRBV16; d_call: TRBD2; cdr3_aa: ASSQLTSGRETQY
v_call: TRBV6-5; d_call: TRBD2; cdr3_aa: ASSYELAGVGEQF
v_call: TRBV7-2; d_call: NA; cdr3_aa: ASSLTQGMGKLF
v_call: TRBV20-1; d_call: TRBD1; cdr3_aa: SAGQGYEQY
v_call: TRBV14; d_call: NA; cdr3_aa: ASSRGTNIQY